This passage covers 5 T cell receptor beta chains from one sample sequenced in a study of Ad26.COV2.S vaccination and SARS-CoV-2 variants. TCRdb keeps only in-frame clones here, not all; method: immunoSEQ multiplex PCR. The sample shows 510,000 or so clones, 70% to 90% of them seen only once. Indicated treatment: around 19 received Ad26.COV2.S at low or high dose, single or two shots; five or six received placebo; per-sample allocation not given. On day 63 after the first injection, vaccine and placebo recipients gave samples. The sequenced sample was peripheral blood, obtained in a trial of Ad26.COV2.S vaccine versus placebo. Receptor source: a person aged 18 to 65 who received the Ad26.COV2.S COVID-19 vaccine or a placebo.

The chain joins TRBV6-5 to TRBJ1-5, with D tentatively TRBD1 (5 bases). The V end was cut by 8 bases, the J end by 1 base, with 15 bases between. Germline loops: CDR1 MNHEY, CDR2 SVGAGI. This CDR3 spans 15 amino acids. CDR3 amino acids: CASGRGGVSNQPQHF. Written as DNA, the CDR3 is TGTGCCAGCGGACGGGGAGGGGTGAGCAATCAGCCCCAGCATTTT.

The rearrangement joins TRBV4-2 to TRBJ1-1; weak D call: TRBD1 (6 bases). Germline CDR1 and CDR2: LGHNA and YNFKEQ. The V and J ends lost 0 bases and 1 base respectively, with 12 bases between them. The CDR3 is made up of 16 amino acids. The CDR3 region is CASSQDSTRGNTEAFF. In DNA form, the CDR3 reads TGTGCCAGCAGCCAAGATTCGACCAGGGGGAACACTGAAGCTTTCTTT.

This sequence joins TRBV7-6 and TRBJ1-1; TRBD1 might be the D (5 bases). Trimming left V 5 bases short and J 0 bases short, with 13 bases between. The CDR3 contains 15 residues. Germline CDR1 and CDR2: SGHVS and FNYEAQ. The CDR3 coding sequence is TGTGCCAGCAGCCCCCCACAGGTTCTGAACACTGAAGCTTTCTTT. Amino acids: CASSPPQVLNTEAFF.

The chain couples TRBV28 to TRBJ1-5; D is uncertain. Trimming took 3 bases from V and 9 from J, leaving 18 bases between them. The CDR3 sequence is 15 residues long. The V gene's germline CDR1 is MDHEN and CDR2 SYDVKM. The DNA for the CDR3 is TGTGCCAGCAGTTTCTATGGTGAGGTGATGGGGCCCCAGCATTTT. It is translated as CASSFYGEVMGPQHF.

J is TRBJ1-5 and V is TRBV4-3; 7 nucleotides match TRBD1. The germline V gene has CDR1 LGHNA and CDR2 YSLEER. The V gene end was trimmed by 3 bases and the J gene end by 0 bases; junction bases not matched to a gene: 8. There are 17 residues in the CDR3. The CDR3 DNA sequence: TGCGCCAGCAGCCACTCACAGGGGACGACTAGCAATCAGCCCCAGCATTTT. Encoded protein: CASSHSQGTTSNQPQHF.